The 25 T cell receptor beta chains listed next were all sequenced from one sample in a study of cytomegalovirus exposure and HLA in healthy donors. The PCR contained 60 Vbeta and 13 Jbeta primers. The repertoire was sequenced with immunoSEQ multiplex PCR; TCRdb's copy has only in-frame clones and lacks some. The sample table includes 65,000 to 80,000 clones. Material for sequencing was PBMCs. The receptors here all came from a female donor in good health and CMV-seropositive.

This rearrangement joins TRBV7-2 to TRBJ1-3; possibly TRBD1 for D (6 bases). The germline V and J ends were trimmed by 1 base and 5 bases, with 6 bases remaining between them. Germline V gene sequence: CDR1 SGHTA, CDR2 FQGNSA. The CDR3 loop spans 13 amino acids. CDR3 sequence (DNA): TGTGCCAGCAGCTTAGGGGACAGAAACACCATATATTTT. Translating it yields CASSLGDRNTIYF.

This rearrangement joins TRBV7-2 to TRBJ1-5, with TRBD1 matching over 7 bases. This CDR3 is 15 amino acids long. V lost 1 base and J lost 2; bases outside the gene matches: 2. CDR1 SGHTA and CDR2 FQGNSA come from the germline V gene. The CDR3 DNA follows: TGTGCCAGCAGCTTAGGCAGGGGGGGCAATCAGCCCCAGCATTTT. Its translation is CASSLGRGGNQPQHF. Together with reference TRBV7-2 and TRBJ1-5, the CDR3 gives the full variable domain: GAGVSQSPSNKVTEKGKDVELRCDPISGHTALYWYRQSLGQGLEFLIYFQGNSAPDKSGLPSDRFSAERTGGSVSTLTIQRTQQEDSAVYLCASSLGRGGNQPQHFGDGTRLSIL.

This CDR3 reads CASSEISTGGSGNTIYF. As DNA, the CDR3 is TGTGCCAGCAGTGAAATCTCGACAGGGGGCTCTGGAAACACCATATATTTT. This chain links TRBV6-1 with TRBJ1-3; 9 positions match TRBD1. This CDR3 region has 17 residues. After removal of 2 bases from V and 0 bases from J, the junction contained 5 bases not matched to a gene. CDR1 is MNHNS and CDR2 is SASEGT in the germline V gene.

The genes are TRBV7-2 and TRBJ2-3; D perhaps matches TRBD2 (6 bases). Germline CDR1 reads SGHTA; CDR2 reads FQGNSA. The CDR3 consists of 15 residues. Trimming removed 0 bases from V and 4 bases from J, with 11 bases in between. CDR3 sequence: CASSLANPGADTQYF. DNA for the CDR3: TGTGCCAGCAGCTTAGCAAACCCGGGGGCAGATACGCAGTATTTT.

The V and J genes are TRBV4-1 and TRBJ1-2, with D hard to call. Trimming shortened V by 1 base and J by 6 bases, and 18 bases separated the two germline ends. CDR3 length equals 16 residues. Germline loops: CDR1 MGHRA, CDR2 YSYEKL. Here the CDR3 DNA reads TGCGCCAGCAGCCAAGTAGCGCGCAGTAGGTCCAATGGCTACACCTTC. Its protein is CASSQVARSRSNGYTF.

V gene TRBV29-1 combines with J gene TRBJ2-5; 7 positions agree with TRBD2. The CDR3 extends over 11 amino acids. The V gene end was trimmed by 5 bases and the J gene end by 5 bases; junction bases not matched to a gene: 2. CDR1 is SQVTM, CDR2 ANQGSEA, per germline. CDR3 amino acids: CSVLGGETQYF. The CDR3 nucleotides read TGCAGCGTTTTGGGGGGGGAGACCCAGTACTTC.

The genes are TRBV4-3 and TRBJ2-1; the D gene is possibly TRBD1 (6 bases). V lost 6 bases and J 6 bases, leaving 12 bases between the germline ends. Germline V gene sequence: CDR1 LGHNA, CDR2 YSLEER. The CDR3 is 13 amino acids. The chain's CDR3 is CASSHDRSNEQFF. The CDR3, as DNA: TGCGCCAGCAGTCACGACAGGAGCAATGAGCAGTTCTTC.

The chain has TRBV15 and TRBJ2-5; 12 bases fit TRBD2. The CDR3 has 16 residues. Unmatched junction bases numbered 7, after V lost 3 bases and J lost 5 bases. CDR1 LNHNV and CDR2 YYDKDF come from the germline V gene (reference sequence). The CDR3 loop is CATSRRAGTSGETQYF. DNA of the CDR3: TGTGCCACCAGCAGGCGAGCCGGGACTAGCGGGGAGACCCAGTACTTC.

The gene calls are TRBV4-3 and TRBJ2-1, with 16 bases identical to TRBD2. The CDR3 runs to 17 residues. Trimming took 4 bases from V and 6 from J; bases not matched to a gene: 6. Germline V lookup: CDR1 LGHNA, CDR2 YSLEER. CDR3 DNA sequence: TGCGCCAGCAGCCTGGGACTAGCGGGAGGGCCAGGCAATGAGCAGTTCTTC. Translating gives CASSLGLAGGPGNEQFF.

The genes are TRBV1 and TRBJ2-7; the table's D call, TRBD2, has no DNA check behind it. TRBV1 is described as a pseudogene. This CDR3 has 15 amino acids. CDR3 region: CTSSQGLAGGLEQYF. As DNA, the CDR3 is TGCACCAGCAGCCAAGGGCTAGCGGGAGGCCTCGAGCAGTACTTC.

The chain is built from TRBV27 and TRBJ2-7, with 7 bases lining up with TRBD1. The CDR3 sequence is 16 residues long. V shed 6 bases, J shed 5 bases, and the junction held 16 bases outside the gene matches. Germline CDR1 MNHEY, CDR2 SMNVEV (reference sequence). CDR3 in DNA: TGTGCCAGCAGAACGAGACAGGCAGGGGGTGGCCACGAGCAGTACTTC. Translating it yields CASRTRQAGGGHEQYF.

The chain carries TRBV6-1 and TRBJ2-5, with 8 bases identical to TRBD1. Per germline, CDR1 MNHNS and CDR2 SASEGT. The V gene end was trimmed by 6 bases and the J gene end by 11 bases; junction bases not matched to a gene: 5. The CDR3 spans 11 residues. CDR3 loop: CASRRQGNQYF. The CDR3 nucleotides read TGTGCCAGCAGAAGACAGGGGAATCAGTACTTC.

The gene calls are TRBV6-5 and TRBJ1-6; D call uncertain. V gave up 2 bases and J gave up 8 bases, with 4 bases separating them. CDR1 MNHEY and CDR2 SVGAGI come from the germline V gene. The CDR3 consists of 12 residues. The CDR3 loop reads CASSYTDSPLHF. The CDR3 DNA follows: TGTGCCAGCAGTTACACTGATTCACCCCTCCACTTT.

The genes are TRBV4-3 and TRBJ1-5, with a possible D match to TRBD1 (5 bases). The CDR3 loop spans 16 amino acids. V gave up 1 base and J gave up 0 bases, with 10 bases separating them. CDR1 is LGHNA and CDR2 is YSLEER in the germline V gene. CDR3 coding DNA: TGCGCCAGCAGCCAAGGGGGGGAAGATAGCAATCAGCCCCAGCATTTT. Translating it yields CASSQGGEDSNQPQHF.

The chain carries TRBV4-3 and TRBJ2-1, with 9 bases matching TRBD2. The V and J ends lost 0 bases and 6 bases, in that order; junction bases with no gene match: 6. The CDR3 spans 16 residues. Germline values: CDR1 LGHNA, CDR2 YSLEER. The CDR3 sequence: CASSQDFQRGVNEQFF. Here the CDR3 DNA reads TGCGCCAGCAGCCAAGATTTCCAGCGGGGGGTCAATGAGCAGTTCTTC.

This chain connects TRBV19 to TRBJ1-5; 7 positions agree with TRBD1. J lost 2 bases, V lost 1 base, and 5 bases had no gene match. CDR3 length: 16 amino acids. The germline CDR1 and CDR2 sequences are LNHDA and SQIVND (reference sequence). The CDR3 reads CASSIGQGSGNQPQHF. CDR3 in DNA: TGTGCCAGTAGTATAGGACAGGGAAGTGGCAATCAGCCCCAGCATTTT.

This chain connects TRBV5-1 to TRBJ2-1, with D unclear. Germline V lookup: CDR1 SGHRS, CDR2 YFSETQ. CDR3 size: 14 residues. V dropped 0 bases and J dropped 6 bases, with 10 bases sitting between them. The CDR3 sequence: CASSLEAGRNEQFF. The CDR3 DNA sequence: TGCGCCAGCAGCTTGGAAGCAGGCCGCAATGAGCAGTTCTTC.

The chain couples TRBV19 to TRBJ2-1; TRBD2 matches 9 bases. The CDR3 runs to 17 residues. J was trimmed by 0 bases and V by 8 bases; bases with no gene match: 11. CDR1 is LNHDA, CDR2 SQIVND, per germline (reference sequence). The DNA of the CDR3 is TGTGCCAGTTTCCCAGGTAATAGCGGGAGCTCCTACAATGAGCAGTTCTTC. It yields the protein CASFPGNSGSSYNEQFF.

Here the CDR3 reads CASGPGAGELFF. The CDR3 DNA is TGTGCCAGTGGTCCGGGGGCCGGGGAGCTGTTTTTT. V usage is TRBV2 and J usage is TRBJ2-2; D is possibly TRBD2 (6 bases). V was cut by 9 bases and J by 6 bases, with 11 bases left in between. The CDR3 totals 12 residues. CDR1 is SNHLY, CDR2 FYNNEI, per germline.

The chain has TRBV2 and TRBJ1-1, with D maybe TRBD1 (5 bases). CDR3 size: 12 residues. Germline V gives CDR1 SNHLY, CDR2 FYNNEI. The V and J ends lost 4 bases and 9 bases respectively, with 12 bases between them. The CDR3 DNA reads TGTGCCAGCAGTGCGTTCAGGGATAAAGCTTTCTTT. It codes for CASSAFRDKAFF.

The chain couples TRBV27 to TRBJ1-2; 7 bases are a match to TRBD1. CDR3 length: 15 amino acids. V shed 4 bases, J shed 3 bases, and the junction held 8 bases outside the gene matches. CDR1 is MNHEY and CDR2 is SMNVEV in the germline V gene (reference sequence). This CDR3 is CASSSTGTVYYGYTF. CDR3 DNA sequence: TGTGCCAGCAGTTCGACCGGGACAGTTTACTATGGCTACACCTTC.

V and J are TRBV30 and TRBJ1-3, with 7 bases aligning to TRBD1. J gave up 0 bases and V 4 bases, and 3 bases lay outside the gene matches. Germline CDR1 GTSNPN, CDR2 SVGIG (reference sequence). The CDR3 runs to 14 residues. CDR3 sequence: CAWTRQGSGNTIYF. The CDR3 DNA reads as TGTGCCTGGACCCGACAGGGCTCTGGAAACACCATATATTTT.

V usage is TRBV18 and J usage is TRBJ2-3; TRBD2 matches at 14 bases. This CDR3 spans 16 amino acids. The V gene end was trimmed by 4 bases and the J gene end by 1 base; junction bases not matched to a gene: 1. Per the germline V gene, CDR1 is KGHSH and CDR2 is LQKENI. The DNA for the CDR3 is TGTGCCAGCTCACGGGGACTAGCGGGAGGCACAGATACGCAGTATTTT. It translates to CASSRGLAGGTDTQYF.

The chain links TRBV4-3 to TRBJ2-2; 10 bases are a match to TRBD2. Trimming took 0 bases from V and 6 from J; bases not matched to a gene: 7. The CDR3 consists of 17 residues. Germline V gene lookup returns CDR1 LGHNA and CDR2 YSLEER. CDR3 protein: CASSQDVSLAGAGELFF. Written as DNA, the CDR3 is TGCGCCAGCAGCCAAGACGTAAGCCTAGCGGGGGCCGGGGAGCTGTTTTTT.

The chain recombines TRBV5-1 with TRBJ2-7, with D perhaps matching TRBD1 (6 bases). V lost 5 bases and J lost 5, with 17 bases in between. CDR1 is SGHRS, CDR2 YFSETQ, per germline. CDR3 size: 14 residues. DNA of the CDR3: TGCGCCAGCAGACCCCTCGACAGGCGGGACGAGCAGTACTTC. Translated: CASRPLDRRDEQYF.